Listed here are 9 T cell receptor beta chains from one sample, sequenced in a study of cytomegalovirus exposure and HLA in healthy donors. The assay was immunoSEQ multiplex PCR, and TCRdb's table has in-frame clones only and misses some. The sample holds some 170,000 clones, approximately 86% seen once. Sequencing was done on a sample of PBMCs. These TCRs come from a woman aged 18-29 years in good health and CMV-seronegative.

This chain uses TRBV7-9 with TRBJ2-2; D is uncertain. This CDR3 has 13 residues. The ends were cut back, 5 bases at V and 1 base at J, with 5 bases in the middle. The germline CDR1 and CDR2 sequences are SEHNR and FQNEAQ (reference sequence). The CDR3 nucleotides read TGTGCCAGCAGCGCGAAGAACACCGGGGAGCTGTTTTTT. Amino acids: CASSAKNTGELFF. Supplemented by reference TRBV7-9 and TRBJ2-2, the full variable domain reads DTGVSQNPRHKITKRGQNVTFRCDPISEHNRLYWYRQTLGQGPEFLTYFQNEAQLEKSRLLSDRFSAERPKGSFSTLEIQRTEQGDSAMYLCASSAKNTGELFFGEGSRLTVL.

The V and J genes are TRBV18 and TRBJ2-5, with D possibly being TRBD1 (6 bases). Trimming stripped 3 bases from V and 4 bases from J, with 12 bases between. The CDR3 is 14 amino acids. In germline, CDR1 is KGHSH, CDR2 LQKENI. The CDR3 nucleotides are TGTGCCAGCTCACCCCAGGGGCGGGCAGAGACCCAGTACTTC. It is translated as CASSPQGRAETQYF.

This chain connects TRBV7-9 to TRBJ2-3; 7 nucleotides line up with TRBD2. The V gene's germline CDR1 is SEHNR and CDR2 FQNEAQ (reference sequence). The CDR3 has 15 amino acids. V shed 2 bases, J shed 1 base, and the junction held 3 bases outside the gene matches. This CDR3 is CASSLIREGTDTQYF. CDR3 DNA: TGTGCCAGCAGCTTAATCCGGGAGGGCACAGATACGCAGTATTTT. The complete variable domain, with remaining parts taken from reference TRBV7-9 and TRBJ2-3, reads DTGVSQNPRHKITKRGQNVTFRCDPISEHNRLYWYRQTLGQGPEFLTYFQNEAQLEKSRLLSDRFSAERPKGSFSTLEIQRTEQGDSAMYLCASSLIREGTDTQYFGPGTRLTVL.

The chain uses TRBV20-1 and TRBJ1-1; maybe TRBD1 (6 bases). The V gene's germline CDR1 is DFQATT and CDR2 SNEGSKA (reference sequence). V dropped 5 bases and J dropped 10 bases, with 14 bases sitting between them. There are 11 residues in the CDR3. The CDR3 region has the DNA TGCAGTGCTTGGGCGGACAGAAGAGCTTTCTTT. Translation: CSAWADRRAFF.

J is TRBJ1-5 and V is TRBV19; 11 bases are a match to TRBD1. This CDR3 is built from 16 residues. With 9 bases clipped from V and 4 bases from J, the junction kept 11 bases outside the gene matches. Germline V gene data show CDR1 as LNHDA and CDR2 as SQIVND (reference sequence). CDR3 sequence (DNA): TGTGCCAGCCGGGACAGGGGGAGTCAAGGAAATCAGCCCCAGCATTTT. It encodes CASRDRGSQGNQPQHF.

The CDR3 nucleotides read TGTGCCAGCAGCTTAGGACAGGGGTCCGGTGATGAGCAGTTCTTC. Amino acid sequence: CASSLGQGSGDEQFF. The chain employs TRBV7-6 and TRBJ2-1; 8 nucleotides agree with TRBD1. The ends lost 1 base at V and 8 bases at J; junction bases unmatched: 7. CDR1 is SGHVS, CDR2 FNYEAQ, per germline. The CDR3 is 15 residues long.

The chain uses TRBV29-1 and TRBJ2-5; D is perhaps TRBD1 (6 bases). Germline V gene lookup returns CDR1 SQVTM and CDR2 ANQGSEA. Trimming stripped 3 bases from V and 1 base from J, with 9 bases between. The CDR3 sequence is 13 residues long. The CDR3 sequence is CSVDGQIQETQYF. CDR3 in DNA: TGCAGCGTTGATGGACAGATCCAAGAGACCCAGTACTTC.

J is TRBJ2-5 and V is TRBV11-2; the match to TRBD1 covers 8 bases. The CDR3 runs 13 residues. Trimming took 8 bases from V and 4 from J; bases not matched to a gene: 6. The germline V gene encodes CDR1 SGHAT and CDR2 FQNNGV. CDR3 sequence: CASHRGQGETQYF. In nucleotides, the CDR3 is TGTGCCAGCCACAGAGGACAGGGAGAGACCCAGTACTTC.

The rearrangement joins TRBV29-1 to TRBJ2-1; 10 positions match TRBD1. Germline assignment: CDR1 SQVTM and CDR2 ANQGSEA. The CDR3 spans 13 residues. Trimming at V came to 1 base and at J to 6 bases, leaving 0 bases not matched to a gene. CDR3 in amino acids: CSVEGQGANEQFF. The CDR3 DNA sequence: TGCAGCGTTGAAGGACAGGGGGCCAATGAGCAGTTCTTC.